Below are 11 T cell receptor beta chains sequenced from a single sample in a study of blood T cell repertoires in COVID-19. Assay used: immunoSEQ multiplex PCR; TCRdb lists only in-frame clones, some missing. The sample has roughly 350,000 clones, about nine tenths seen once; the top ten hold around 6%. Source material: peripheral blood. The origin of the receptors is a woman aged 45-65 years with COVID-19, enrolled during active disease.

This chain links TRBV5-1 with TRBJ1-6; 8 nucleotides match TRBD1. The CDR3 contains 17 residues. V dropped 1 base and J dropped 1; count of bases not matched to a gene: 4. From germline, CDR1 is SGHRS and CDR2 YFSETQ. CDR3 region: CASSLMGQDSYNSPLHF. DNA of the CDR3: TGCGCCAGCAGCTTGATGGGACAGGATTCCTATAATTCACCCCTCCACTTT.

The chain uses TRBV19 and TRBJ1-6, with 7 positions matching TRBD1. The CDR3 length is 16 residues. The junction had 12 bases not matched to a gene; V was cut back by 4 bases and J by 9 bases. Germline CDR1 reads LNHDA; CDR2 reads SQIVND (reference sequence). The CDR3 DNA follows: TGTGCCAGTAGTACTTTACAGCAGGGGGATTTTTCACCCCTCCACTTT. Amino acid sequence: CASSTLQQGDFSPLHF.

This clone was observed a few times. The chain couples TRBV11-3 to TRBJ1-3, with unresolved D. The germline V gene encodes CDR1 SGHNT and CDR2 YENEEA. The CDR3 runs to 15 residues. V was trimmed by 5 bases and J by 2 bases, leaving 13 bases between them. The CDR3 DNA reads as TGTGCCAGCAGCCAGTACGAAACAACTGGAAACACCATATATTTT. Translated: CASSQYETTGNTIYF.

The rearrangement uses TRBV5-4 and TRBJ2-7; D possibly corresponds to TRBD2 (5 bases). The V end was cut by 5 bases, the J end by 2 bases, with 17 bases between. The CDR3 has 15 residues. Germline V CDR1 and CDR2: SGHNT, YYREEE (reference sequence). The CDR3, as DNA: TGTGCCAGCAGACAAGGCGAGCGGCAAACCTACGAGCAGTACTTC. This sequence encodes CASRQGERQTYEQYF. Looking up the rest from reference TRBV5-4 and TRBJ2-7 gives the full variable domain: ETGVTQSPTHLIKTRGQQVTLRCSSQSGHNTVSWYQQALGQGPQFIFQYYREEENGRGNFPPRFSGLQFPNYSSELNVNALELDDSALYLCASRQGERQTYEQYFGPGTRLTVT.

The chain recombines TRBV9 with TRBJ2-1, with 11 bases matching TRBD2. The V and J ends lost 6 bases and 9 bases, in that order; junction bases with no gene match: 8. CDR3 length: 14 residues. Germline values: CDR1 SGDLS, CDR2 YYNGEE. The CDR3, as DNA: TGTGCCAGCACCGGGACTAGCGGCAGGGGTGAGCAGTTCTTC. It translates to CASTGTSGRGEQFF.

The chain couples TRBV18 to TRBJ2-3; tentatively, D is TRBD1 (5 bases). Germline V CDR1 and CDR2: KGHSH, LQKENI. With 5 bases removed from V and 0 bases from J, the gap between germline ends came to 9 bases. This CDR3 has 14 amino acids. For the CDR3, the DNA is TGTGCCAGCTCAAACAGGTCTAGCACAGATACGCAGTATTTT. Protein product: CASSNRSSTDTQYF.

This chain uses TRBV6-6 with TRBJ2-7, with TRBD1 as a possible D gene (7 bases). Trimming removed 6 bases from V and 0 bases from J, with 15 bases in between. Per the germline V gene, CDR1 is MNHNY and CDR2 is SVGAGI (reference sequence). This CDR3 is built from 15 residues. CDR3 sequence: CASSPGGGSSYEQYF. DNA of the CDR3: TGTGCCAGCAGCCCCGGAGGGGGCAGCTCCTACGAGCAGTACTTC.

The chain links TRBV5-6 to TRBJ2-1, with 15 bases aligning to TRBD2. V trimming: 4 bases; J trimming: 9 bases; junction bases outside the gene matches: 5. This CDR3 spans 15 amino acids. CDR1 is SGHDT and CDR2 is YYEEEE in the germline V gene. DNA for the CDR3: TGTGCCAGCAGCATTAGGACTAGCGGGAGGGCTGAGCAGTTCTTC. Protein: CASSIRTSGRAEQFF.

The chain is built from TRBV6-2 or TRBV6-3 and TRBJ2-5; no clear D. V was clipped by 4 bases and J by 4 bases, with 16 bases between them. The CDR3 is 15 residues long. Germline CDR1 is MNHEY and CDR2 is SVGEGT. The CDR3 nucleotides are TGTGCCAGCAGTTCGCGTGCGGTCGGAACAGAGACCCAGTACTTC. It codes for CASSSRAVGTETQYF.

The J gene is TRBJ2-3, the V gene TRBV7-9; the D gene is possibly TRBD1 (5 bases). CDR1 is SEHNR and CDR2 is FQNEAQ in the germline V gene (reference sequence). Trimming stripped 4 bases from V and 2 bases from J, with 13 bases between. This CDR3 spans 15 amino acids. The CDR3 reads CASSWGQGNTDTQYF. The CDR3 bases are TGTGCCAGCAGCTGGGGCCAGGGTAACACAGATACGCAGTATTTT.

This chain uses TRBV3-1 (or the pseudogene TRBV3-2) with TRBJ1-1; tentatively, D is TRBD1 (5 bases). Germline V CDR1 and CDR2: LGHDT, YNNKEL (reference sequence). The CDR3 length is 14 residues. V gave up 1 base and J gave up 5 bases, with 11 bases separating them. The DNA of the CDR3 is TGTGCCAGCAGCCAAGGTACAGGAAGGACTGAAGCTTTCTTT. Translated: CASSQGTGRTEAFF.